This TCR beta chain was sequenced during a study of T cell changes during pregnancy in multiple sclerosis. Produced via immunoSEQ multiplex PCR; TCRdb's table is partial and in-frame only. The sample yields approximately 89,000 clones, 94% seen once. A word on this clone: The same CDR3 is also encoded by other DNA sequences in this sample.

The CDR3 spans 14 residues. Germline CDR1 SGHAT, CDR2 FQNNGV. Germline trimming cut 3 bases from V and 1 base from J; bases unmatched to any gene: 2. V and J are TRBV11-2 and TRBJ2-7; 8 bases fit TRBD1. The sequencing here drew on peripheral blood, taken in the third trimester of pregnancy. This TCR was recovered from a female donor with multiple sclerosis, enrolled in a pregnancy study. CDR3 nucleotide sequence: TGTGCCAGCAGCTTGGGGACAGGATCCTACGAGCAGTACTTC. The encoded protein is CASSLGTGSYEQYF.